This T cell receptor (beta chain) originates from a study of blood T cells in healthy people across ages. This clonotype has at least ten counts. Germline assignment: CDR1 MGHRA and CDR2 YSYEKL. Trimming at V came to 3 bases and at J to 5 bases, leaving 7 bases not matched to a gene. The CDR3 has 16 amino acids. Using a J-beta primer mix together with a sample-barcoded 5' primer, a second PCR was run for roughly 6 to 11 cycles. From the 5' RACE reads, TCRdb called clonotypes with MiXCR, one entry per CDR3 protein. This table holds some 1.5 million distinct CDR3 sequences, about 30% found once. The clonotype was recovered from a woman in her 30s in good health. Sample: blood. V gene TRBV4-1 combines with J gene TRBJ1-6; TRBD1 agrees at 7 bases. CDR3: CASSHPDRFDNSPLHF. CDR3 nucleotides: TGCGCCAGCAGCCACCCGGACAGGTTTGATAATTCACCCCTCCACTTT.